Below, 19 T cell receptor beta chains from the same sample are listed, as sequenced in a study of response to subunit inactivated influenza vaccine. Each CDR3 protein is one row after TCRdb ran MiXCR on the RT-PCR reads. The profile shows about 570,000 distinct CDR3 sequences, about 11% of them singletons. These records were also assigned to another study, of T cells expressing NK-cell markers. This second study notes: Scientists made TCR beta cDNA using 5'RACE template switching with UMIs.

Source: PBMCs from blood, taken on the day of vaccination. These receptors were taken from a man in his fifties who received an inactivated influenza vaccine.

This clonotype was found many times. The J gene is TRBJ2-5, the V gene TRBV6-2 or TRBV6-3; no definite D call. The ends were cut back, 9 bases at V and 5 bases at J, with 16 bases in the middle. Germline CDR1 and CDR2: MNHEY and SVGEGT. This CDR3 is built from 13 residues. The CDR3 sequence: CASHDQRRETQYF. The CDR3 DNA sequence: TGTGCCAGTCACGACCAACGAAGGGAGACCCAGTACTTC.

This clonotype was picked up a small number of times. The rearrangement links TRBV20-1 to TRBJ2-1; TRBD2 aligns across 13 bases. The CDR3 has 20 amino acids. The J segment lost 2 bases and the V segment lost 3 bases, leaving 16 bases of the junction unmatched. The germline CDR1 and CDR2 sequences are DFQATT and SNEGSKA (reference sequence). Here the CDR3 DNA reads TGCAGTGCTAGTAACCTTGTAGGACTAGCGGGAGTTTATCCCTACAATGAGCAGTTCTTC. This codes for CSASNLVGLAGVYPYNEQFF.

The J gene is TRBJ2-4, the V gene TRBV7-2, with D tentatively TRBD1 or TRBD2 (6 bases each). The CDR3 contains 14 residues. With 5 bases removed from V and 6 bases from J, the gap between germline ends came to 14 bases. Germline CDR1 SGHTA, CDR2 FQGNSA. The CDR3 loop reads CASSLPGEVNIQYF. DNA for the CDR3: TGTGCCAGCAGCCTTCCAGGGGAGGTAAACATTCAGTACTTC.

This chain joins TRBV18 and TRBJ2-7; D uncertain. CDR1 and CDR2 (germline): KGHSH, LQKENI. V was pared by 0 bases and J by 4 bases, with 7 bases between. The CDR3 contains 13 residues. CDR3 nucleotides: TGTGCCAGCTCACCACCTTCGGTTTACGAGCAGTACTTC. Encoded protein: CASSPPSVYEQYF.

J is TRBJ2-7 and V is TRBV6-1, with a weak D call TRBD2 (6 bases). Trimming left V 5 bases short and J 0 bases short, with 20 bases between. The CDR3 loop spans 17 amino acids. Germline CDR1 reads MNHNS; CDR2 reads SASEGT. The CDR3 DNA reads as TGTGCCAGCAGTCCACGATTCAACGGGAGAAGCTCCTACGAGCAGTACTTC. Translating it yields CASSPRFNGRSSYEQYF.

The chain combines TRBV18 with TRBJ2-4; 7 bases fit TRBD1. The V and J ends lost 3 bases and 7 bases, in that order; junction bases with no gene match: 6. CDR3 size: 14 residues. CDR1 and CDR2 from the germline V gene are KGHSH and LQKENI. This chain's CDR3 is CASSPPGQTNIQYF. CDR3 in DNA: TGTGCCAGCTCACCTCCGGGACAGACTAACATTCAGTACTTC.

The table lists this clonotype with a few counts. V is TRBV12-3 or TRBV12-4 and J is TRBJ2-3; 9 bases agree with TRBD1. CDR3 length equals 15 residues. Trimming removed 7 bases from V and 0 bases from J; junction bases left unmatched: 5. CDR3 protein: CASTQQGASTDTQYF. DNA for the CDR3: TGTGCCAGCACCCAACAGGGGGCCAGCACAGATACGCAGTATTTT.

This clonotype showed up many times. V is TRBV12-3 or TRBV12-4 and J is TRBJ2-3, with 7 bases lining up with TRBD1. Unmatched junction bases numbered 6, after V lost 7 bases and J lost 2 bases. The CDR3 has 14 residues. CDR3 DNA: TGTGCCAGCATCCACAGGGGTGACACAGATACGCAGTATTTT. It encodes CASIHRGDTDTQYF.

The chain uses TRBV12-3 or TRBV12-4 and TRBJ2-1, with 9 bases aligning to TRBD1. The ends lost 7 bases at V and 7 bases at J; junction bases unmatched: 8. There are 14 residues in the CDR3. CDR3 protein: CASTEQGARNEQFF. CDR3 coding DNA: TGTGCCAGCACCGAACAGGGGGCGCGGAATGAGCAGTTCTTC.

This clonotype came up a few times. The chain is built from TRBV5-1 and TRBJ1-5; D is uncertain. CDR1 and CDR2 from the germline V gene are SGHRS and YFSETQ. Deletions cut 0 bases from V and 7 bases from J, with 5 bases between. The CDR3 contains 12 residues. CDR3 nucleotide sequence: TGCGCCAGCAGCTTGGATGAGCAGCCCCAGCATTTT. It is translated as CASSLDEQPQHF.

The chain combines TRBV28 with TRBJ2-7; 9 bases match TRBD1. CDR3 size: 16 residues. V gave up 6 bases and J gave up 2 bases; unmatched junction bases: 11. Germline values: CDR1 MDHEN, CDR2 SYDVKM. This CDR3 reads CASSIPPGQGPYEQYF. The CDR3 nucleotides read TGTGCCAGCAGCATCCCTCCGGGACAGGGACCCTACGAGCAGTACTTC. The full variable domain, rest sourced from reference TRBV28 and TRBJ2-7, is DVKVTQSSRYLVKRTGEKVFLECVQDMDHENMFWYRQDPGLGLRLIYFSYDVKMKEKGDIPEGYSVSREKKERFSLILESASTNQTSMYLCASSIPPGQGPYEQYFGPGTRLTVT.

This clonotype was counted ten times or more. The V and J genes are TRBV5-4 and TRBJ2-3; the D is unclear. The CDR3 length is 12 residues. Trimming cost V 4 bases and J 6 bases, with 9 bases left between them. Germline CDR1 is SGHNT and CDR2 is YYREEE (reference sequence). The CDR3, as DNA: TGTGCCAGCAGCAACAAGAAGGATACGCAGTATTTT. Protein: CASSNKKDTQYF.

V usage is TRBV27 and J usage is TRBJ2-1; possibly TRBD1 or TRBD2 for D (6 bases each). The CDR3 covers 16 residues. Trimming left V 0 bases short and J 7 bases short, with 16 bases between. The germline gives CDR1 MNHEY, CDR2 SMNVEV (reference sequence). DNA for the CDR3: TGTGCCAGCAGTTTATCGACAGGAGGGCTAGTTAATGAGCAGTTCTTC. Encoded protein: CASSLSTGGLVNEQFF.

This clonotype was observed a handful of times. The J gene is TRBJ2-5, the V gene TRBV20-1; the match to TRBD2 covers 9 bases. Trimming removed 3 bases from V and 6 bases from J; junction bases left unmatched: 5. The CDR3 consists of 13 residues. The germline V gene has CDR1 DFQATT and CDR2 SNEGSKA (reference sequence). CDR3 residues: CSASLAGSKTQYF. In DNA, the CDR3 is TGCAGTGCTAGTCTAGCGGGATCAAAGACCCAGTACTTC.

This clonotype was seen many times. This chain links TRBV19 with TRBJ1-5; TRBD1 agrees at 7 bases. This CDR3 spans 13 amino acids. The junction had 4 bases not matched to a gene; V was cut back by 8 bases and J by 3 bases. Germline V gene sequence: CDR1 LNHDA, CDR2 SQIVND (reference sequence). The chain's CDR3 is CASAGQYNQPQHF. The CDR3 bases are TGTGCCAGTGCGGGACAGTACAATCAGCCCCAGCATTTT.

This clonotype was detected only a few times. The chain carries TRBV7-9 and TRBJ2-5, with D perhaps TRBD2 (6 bases). The V end was cut by 7 bases, the J end by 5 bases, with 14 bases between. Germline V gene lookup returns CDR1 SEHNR and CDR2 FQNEAQ (reference sequence). The CDR3 length is 13 residues. For the CDR3, the DNA is TGTGCCAGCACGGGGCGGGATCCTGAGACCCAGTACTTC. Translating it yields CASTGRDPETQYF.

The J gene is TRBJ2-7, the V gene TRBV20-1; D ambiguous. Trimming shortened V by 2 bases and J by 0 bases, and 8 bases separated the two germline ends. The germline V gene encodes CDR1 DFQATT and CDR2 SNEGSKA (reference sequence). The CDR3 runs to 13 residues. As DNA, the CDR3 is TGCAGTGCTAGATCCACCCTCTCCTACGAGCAGTACTTC. It is translated as CSARSTLSYEQYF.

The chain links TRBV5-1 to TRBJ2-2, with 7 bases matching TRBD1. The CDR3 spans 14 residues. After removal of 4 bases from V and 5 bases from J, the junction contained 5 bases not matched to a gene. Germline CDR1 SGHRS, CDR2 YFSETQ. The CDR3 is CASSRDRVTGELFF. CDR3 DNA sequence: TGCGCCAGCAGCCGAGACAGGGTTACCGGGGAGCTGTTTTTT.

V usage is TRBV12-3 or TRBV12-4 and J usage is TRBJ1-1; D is ambiguous. V lost 6 bases and J 4 bases, leaving 15 bases between the germline ends. The CDR3 is made up of 14 amino acids. CDR3 region: CASSRYRRTTEAFF. Here the CDR3 DNA reads TGTGCCAGCAGCCGATACCGTCGGACCACTGAAGCTTTCTTT.